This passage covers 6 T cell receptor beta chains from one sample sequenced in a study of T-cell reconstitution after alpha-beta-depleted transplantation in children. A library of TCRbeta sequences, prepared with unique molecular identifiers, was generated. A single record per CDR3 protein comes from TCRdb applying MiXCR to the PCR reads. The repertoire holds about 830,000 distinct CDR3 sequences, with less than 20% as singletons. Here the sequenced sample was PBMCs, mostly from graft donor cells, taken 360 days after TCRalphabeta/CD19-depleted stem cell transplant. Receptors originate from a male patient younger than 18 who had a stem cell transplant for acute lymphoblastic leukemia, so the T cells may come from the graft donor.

In DNA, the CDR3 is TGTGCCAGCAGCTTAGAGGAGATTAGCCTCAGCACAGATACGCAGTATTTT. This codes for CASSLEEISLSTDTQYF. This chain joins TRBV11-2 and TRBJ2-3; D ambiguous. The CDR3 is 17 amino acids. The V end was cut by 0 bases, the J end by 0 bases, with 13 bases between. The germline V gene encodes CDR1 SGHAT and CDR2 FQNNGV.

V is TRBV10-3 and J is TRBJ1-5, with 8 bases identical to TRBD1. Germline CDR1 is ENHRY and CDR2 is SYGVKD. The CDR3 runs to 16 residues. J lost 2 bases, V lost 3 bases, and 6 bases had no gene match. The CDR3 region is CAISDPDRGGNQPQHF. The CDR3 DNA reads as TGTGCCATCAGTGATCCCGACAGGGGCGGCAATCAGCCCCAGCATTTT.

The CDR3 here is CATSDFQGYSTDTQYF. As DNA, the CDR3 is TGTGCCACCAGTGATTTCCAGGGGTATAGCACAGATACGCAGTATTTT. The gene calls are TRBV24-1 and TRBJ2-3, with TRBD1 as a possible D gene (6 bases). Germline CDR1 and CDR2: KGHDR and SFDVKD. The CDR3 covers 16 residues. With 1 base removed from V and 0 bases from J, the gap between germline ends came to 10 bases.

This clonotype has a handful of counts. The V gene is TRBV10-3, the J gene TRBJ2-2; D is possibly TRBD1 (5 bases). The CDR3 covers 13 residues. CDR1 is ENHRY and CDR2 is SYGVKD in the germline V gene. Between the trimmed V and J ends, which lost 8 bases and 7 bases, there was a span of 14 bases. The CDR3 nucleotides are TGTGCCATCCGCCCAGGGTCGGGCGGGGAGCTGTTTTTT. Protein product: CAIRPGSGGELFF.

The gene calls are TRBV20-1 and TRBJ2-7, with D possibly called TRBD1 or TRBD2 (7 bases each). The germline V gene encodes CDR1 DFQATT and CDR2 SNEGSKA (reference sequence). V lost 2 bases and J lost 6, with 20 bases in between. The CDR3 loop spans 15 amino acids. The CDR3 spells CSARSPSGGAREQYF. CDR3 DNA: TGCAGTGCTAGAAGCCCCTCAGGGGGGGCTCGCGAGCAGTACTTC.

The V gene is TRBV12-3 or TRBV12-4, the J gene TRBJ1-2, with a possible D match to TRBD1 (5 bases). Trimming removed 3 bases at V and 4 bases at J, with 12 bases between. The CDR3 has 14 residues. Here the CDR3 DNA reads TGTGCCAGCAGTTTTCGGTCGGGGGGCTATGGCTACACCTTC. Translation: CASSFRSGGYGYTF.